The 28 T cell receptor beta chains below come from one sample, sequenced in a study of cytomegalovirus exposure and HLA in healthy donors. The PCR made use of 60 Vbeta and 13 Jbeta primers. This table comes from immunoSEQ multiplex PCR, and its TCRdb copy is limited to in-frame clones, with some not included. The sample records 130,000 to 150,000 clones, 65% to 85% being singletons. The sequenced material came from PBMCs. These receptors all stem from a woman aged 40 to 49 in good health and CMV-seropositive.

In its sample, this clone was seen a few times. The chain uses TRBV4-1 and TRBJ1-1, with 12 bases lining up with TRBD1. The V and J ends lost 6 bases and 0 bases, in that order; junction bases with no gene match: 14. The CDR3 contains 19 residues. From germline, CDR1 is MGHRA and CDR2 YSYEKL. CDR3 sequence reads: CASRTRGTGGAGLNTEAFF. In DNA form, the CDR3 reads TGCGCCAGCAGAACGAGGGGGACAGGGGGCGCCGGTCTGAACACTGAAGCTTTCTTT.

This clone has a handful of counts. This chain uses TRBV2 with TRBJ1-6, with 8 bases identical to TRBD1. Trimming cost V 7 bases and J 7 bases; bases outside gene matches: 12. Germline CDR1 is SNHLY and CDR2 is FYNNEI. CDR3 length: 16 residues. The CDR3 spells CASIDDRGSINSPLHF. The CDR3 region has the DNA TGTGCCAGCATCGACGACAGGGGATCTATAAATTCACCCCTCCACTTT.

V and J are TRBV4-1 and TRBJ2-7; D unresolved. The germline V and J ends were trimmed by 0 bases and 6 bases, with 18 bases remaining between them. The CDR3 loop spans 16 amino acids. Germline loops: CDR1 MGHRA, CDR2 YSYEKL. CDR3 sequence (DNA): TGCGCCAGCAGCCAAGAAATTTCTTCGAGAGCGCCCGAGCAGTACTTC. The encoded protein is CASSQEISSRAPEQYF.

The chain joins TRBV5-1 to TRBJ1-1; unclear D gene. V lost 3 bases, J lost 1 base, and 10 bases lay in between. The CDR3 has 14 amino acids. The germline gives CDR1 SGHRS, CDR2 YFSETQ. The CDR3 sequence: CASSSVNRNTEAFF. The CDR3 region has the DNA TGCGCCAGCAGCTCTGTTAACAGGAACACTGAAGCTTTCTTT.

The J gene is TRBJ1-2, the V gene TRBV5-4; D is perhaps TRBD1 (6 bases). The germline V gene encodes CDR1 SGHNT and CDR2 YYREEE (reference sequence). V gave up 4 bases and J gave up 4 bases, with 11 bases separating them. The CDR3 extends over 13 amino acids. Written as DNA, the CDR3 is TGTGCCAGCAGCGCTGGACAGATCTATGGCTACACCTTC. Its protein product is CASSAGQIYGYTF.

This chain uses TRBV19 with TRBJ1-1; 7 positions match TRBD1. The CDR3 runs to 15 residues. The J segment lost 1 base and the V segment lost 1 base, leaving 3 bases of the junction unmatched. Germline V CDR1 and CDR2: LNHDA, SQIVND (reference sequence). As DNA, the CDR3 is TGTGCCAGTAGTATAGGCCAGGGGGAGAACACTGAAGCTTTCTTT. Its protein product is CASSIGQGENTEAFF. Variable domain in full (rest from reference TRBV19 and TRBJ1-1): DGGITQSPKYLFRKEGQNVTLSCEQNLNHDAMYWYRQDPGQGLRLIYYSQIVNDFQKGDIAEGYSVSREKKESFPLTVTSAQKNPTAFYLCASSIGQGENTEAFFGQGTRLTVV.

This sequence joins TRBV6-6 and TRBJ2-2; 10 nucleotides match TRBD2. V gave up 3 bases and J gave up 6 bases; unmatched junction bases: 7. In germline, CDR1 is MNHNY, CDR2 SVGAGI (reference sequence). The CDR3 has 16 residues. The CDR3 DNA reads TGTGCCAGCAGTTATCCATTAGCGGGGGGACCCGGGGAGCTGTTTTTT. Translation: CASSYPLAGGPGELFF.

The V and J genes are TRBV19 and TRBJ1-4; 10 bases fit TRBD1. There are 14 residues in the CDR3. Germline CDR1 LNHDA, CDR2 SQIVND (reference sequence). V was clipped by 4 bases and J by 7 bases; unmatched bases: 3. CDR3 sequence: CASSRRTGGEKLFF. The CDR3 DNA reads as TGTGCCAGTAGTAGAAGGACAGGGGGTGAAAAACTGTTTTTT.

There are a few counts of this clone. The chain couples TRBV7-9 to TRBJ1-1; TRBD1 agrees at 10 bases. Trimming removed 5 bases from V and 2 bases from J; junction bases left unmatched: 2. This CDR3 spans 14 amino acids. Per the germline V gene, CDR1 is SEHNR and CDR2 is FQNEAQ (reference sequence). This CDR3 reads CASSPTGGNTEAFF. The CDR3 DNA is TGTGCCAGCAGCCCGACAGGGGGCAACACTGAAGCTTTCTTT. The full variable domain, rest sourced from reference TRBV7-9 and TRBJ1-1, is DTGVSQNPRHKITKRGQNVTFRCDPISEHNRLYWYRQTLGQGPEFLTYFQNEAQLEKSRLLSDRFSAERPKGSFSTLEIQRTEQGDSAMYLCASSPTGGNTEAFFGQGTRLTVV.

The chain joins TRBV21-1 to TRBJ2-7; the DNA was not compared with TRBD1, the D call given in the table. TRBV21-1 is annotated as a pseudogene. The CDR3 has 14 residues. Here the CDR3 DNA reads TGTGCCAGCAGCAAAGGGACAGGGGGCGAAAGCAAGTACTTC. This encodes CASSKGTGGESKYF.

This clone was picked up a small number of times. The V and J genes are TRBV6-6 and TRBJ1-5; 8 bases align to TRBD1. This CDR3 is built from 12 residues. Looked up from germline, CDR1 is MNHNY and CDR2 is SVGAGI (reference sequence). The V gene end was trimmed by 9 bases and the J gene end by 7 bases; junction bases not matched to a gene: 5. The CDR3 DNA follows: TGTGCCAGTTCGACAGGGGTCCAGCCCCAGCATTTT. This codes for CASSTGVQPQHF.

This sequence joins TRBV6-5 and TRBJ2-3; 11 nucleotides line up with TRBD1. Losses at the gene ends were 2 bases for V and 1 base for J; bases not matched to a gene: 2. The V gene's germline CDR1 is MNHEY and CDR2 SVGAGI. This CDR3 contains 16 residues. CDR3 in amino acids: CASSYGQGAGTDTQYF. The CDR3 DNA reads TGTGCCAGCAGTTACGGACAGGGGGCCGGCACAGATACGCAGTATTTT.

This chain uses TRBV4-2 with TRBJ2-1; no clear D gene. Germline CDR1 LGHNA, CDR2 YNFKEQ. V lost 1 base and J 7 bases, leaving 8 bases between the germline ends. CDR3 length: 13 residues. The CDR3 is CASSQAPANEQFF. DNA for the CDR3: TGTGCCAGCAGCCAAGCCCCTGCGAATGAGCAGTTCTTC.

V is TRBV5-1 and J is TRBJ2-1; 10 nucleotides match TRBD2. This CDR3 contains 15 residues. V lost 5 bases, J lost 4 bases, and 6 bases stayed unmatched. CDR1 is SGHRS, CDR2 YFSETQ, per germline. CDR3 in DNA: TGCGCCAGCAGTGGGCTAGCGGGGGATTACAATGAGCAGTTCTTC. Translated: CASSGLAGDYNEQFF.

V is TRBV5-6 and J is TRBJ1-2, with a possible D match to TRBD1 (6 bases). In germline, CDR1 is SGHDT, CDR2 YYEEEE. The CDR3 consists of 15 residues. V was clipped by 0 bases and J by 0 bases, with 9 bases between them. For the CDR3, the DNA is TGTGCCAGCAGCTTGGTGACAGGCACTAACTATGGCTACACCTTC. Its translation: CASSLVTGTNYGYTF.

This chain links TRBV28 with TRBJ1-1; D may be TRBD1 (5 bases). Germline assignment: CDR1 MDHEN and CDR2 SYDVKM. V lost 4 bases to trimming and J lost 10 bases, with 13 bases between them. This CDR3 contains 12 residues. CDR3 DNA: TGTGCCAGCAGTTGGGCAGGGCGAAGAGCTTTCTTT. The encoded protein is CASSWAGRRAFF.

The chain combines TRBV9 with TRBJ2-3, with 9 bases that match TRBD1. The CDR3 runs 15 residues. Per germline, CDR1 SGDLS and CDR2 YYNGEE. Trimming removed 0 bases from V and 6 bases from J; junction bases left unmatched: 5. The CDR3 here is CASSVGGQGADTQYF. CDR3 nucleotides: TGTGCCAGCAGCGTAGGGGGACAGGGAGCGGATACGCAGTATTTT.

This clone was seen only once. V is TRBV10-3 and J is TRBJ1-5; no clear D gene. Germline values: CDR1 ENHRY, CDR2 SYGVKD. The CDR3 covers 13 residues. The germline V and J ends were trimmed by 0 bases and 3 bases, with 3 bases remaining between them. The chain's CDR3 is CAISESYNQPQHF. CDR3 DNA sequence: TGTGCCATCAGTGAGTCCTACAATCAGCCCCAGCATTTT.

The chain employs TRBV7-3 and TRBJ2-1; D perhaps matches TRBD2 (5 bases). V was pared by 8 bases and J by 6 bases, with 14 bases between. The CDR3 extends over 13 amino acids. Germline assignment: CDR1 SGHTA and CDR2 FQGTGA. The CDR3 reads CASANGVANEQFF. In DNA, the CDR3 is TGTGCCAGCGCTAACGGGGTCGCCAATGAGCAGTTCTTC.

This rearrangement joins TRBV6-1 to TRBJ2-2; D is undetermined. V was clipped by 6 bases and J by 6 bases, with 11 bases between them. The CDR3 runs to 13 residues. The germline CDR1 and CDR2 sequences are MNHNS and SASEGT. CDR3 protein: CASSELEAGELFF. CDR3 DNA: TGTGCCAGCAGCGAGCTAGAGGCCGGGGAGCTGTTTTTT.

This rearrangement joins TRBV5-1 to TRBJ1-4, with TRBD1 matching 9 bases. The CDR3 runs to 14 residues. Germline CDR1 and CDR2: SGHRS and YFSETQ. V dropped 4 bases and J dropped 12; count of bases not matched to a gene: 10. DNA for the CDR3: TGCGCCAGCAGCCCTGAGCCGGGACAGGGCCAACTGTTTTTT. It yields the protein CASSPEPGQGQLFF.

The J gene is TRBJ1-2, the V gene TRBV5-1; the match to TRBD1 covers 7 bases. The CDR3 spans 13 residues. J lost 8 bases, V lost 5 bases, and 9 bases had no gene match. Germline V lookup: CDR1 SGHRS, CDR2 YFSETQ. CDR3 coding DNA: TGCGCCAGCAGTCAGGGGGTCTTTTGGGGCTACACCTTC. Translation: CASSQGVFWGYTF. Complete variable domain (other parts from reference TRBV5-1 and TRBJ1-2): KAGVTQTPRYLIKTRGQQVTLSCSPISGHRSVSWYQQTPGQGLQFLFEYFSETQRNKGNFPGRFSGRQFSNSRSEMNVSTLELGDSALYLCASSQGVFWGYTFGSGTRLTVV.

The chain carries TRBV5-5 and TRBJ2-3; 12 bases are a match to TRBD2. Germline CDR1 SGHKS, CDR2 YYEKEE (reference sequence). Germline trimming cut 9 bases from V and 4 bases from J; bases unmatched to any gene: 6. This CDR3 has 14 amino acids. The CDR3 nucleotides are TGTGCCACCCTAGCGGGGGGGCCGGCAGATACGCAGTATTTT. It is translated as CATLAGGPADTQYF.

The V and J genes are TRBV25-1 and TRBJ2-1, with 10 bases that match TRBD2. The CDR3 has 15 amino acids. The germline V gene has CDR1 MGHDK and CDR2 SYGVNS. V lost 3 bases, J lost 6 bases, and 5 bases stayed unmatched. CDR3 sequence: CASSDLAGGLNEQFF. As DNA, the CDR3 is TGTGCCAGCAGTGACTTAGCGGGGGGTCTCAATGAGCAGTTCTTC. Looking up the rest from reference TRBV25-1 and TRBJ2-1 gives the full variable domain: EADIYQTPRYLVIGTGKKITLECSQTMGHDKMYWYQQDPGMELHLIHYSYGVNSTEKGDLSSESTVSRIRTEHFPLTLESARPSHTSQYLCASSDLAGGLNEQFFGPGTRLTVL.

This chain connects TRBV10-3 to TRBJ1-6; TRBD1 matches 7 bases. V gave up 11 bases and J gave up 5 bases; unmatched junction bases: 6. Germline V gene data show CDR1 as ENHRY and CDR2 as SYGVKD. The CDR3 totals 13 residues. CDR3 coding DNA: TGTGCCGCCAGACAGGGAAATAATTCACCCCTCCACTTT. Its translation is CAARQGNNSPLHF.

About this clone: Other DNA sequences of this sample code for an identical CDR3. The chain has TRBV2 and TRBJ1-3, with TRBD1 matching over 7 bases. CDR1 and CDR2 (germline): SNHLY, FYNNEI. The CDR3 sequence is 15 residues long. Unmatched junction bases numbered 1, after V lost 1 base and J lost 1 base. CDR3 in amino acids: CASSEDRGSGNTIYF. The CDR3 DNA reads as TGTGCCAGCAGTGAAGACAGGGGATCTGGAAACACCATATATTTT.

The chain joins TRBV9 to TRBJ2-7, with D tentatively TRBD1 (6 bases). This CDR3 has 14 amino acids. Germline CDR1 and CDR2: SGDLS and YYNGEE. Trimming removed 0 bases at V and 2 bases at J, with 9 bases between. The CDR3 nucleotides read TGTGCCAGCAGCGTAGGTGGGGGCCCCTACGAGCAGTACTTC. Its protein product is CASSVGGGPYEQYF. Full variable domain (rest looked up from reference TRBV9 and TRBJ2-7): DSGVTQTPKHLITATGQRVTLRCSPRSGDLSVYWYQQSLDQGLQFLIQYYNGEERAKGNILERFSAQQFPDLHSELNLSSLELGDSALYFCASSVGGGPYEQYFGPGTRLTVT.

The genes are TRBV2 and TRBJ2-5; 8 positions agree with TRBD2. In germline, CDR1 is SNHLY, CDR2 FYNNEI. Trimming at V came to 5 bases and at J to 4 bases, leaving 3 bases not matched to a gene. The CDR3 loop spans 13 amino acids. DNA for the CDR3: TGTGCCAGCAGTCCCGGGACTAGAGAGACCCAGTACTTC. It encodes CASSPGTRETQYF.